A single sample gave rise to the 11 T cell receptor beta chains below, sequenced in a study of blood T cell repertoires in COVID-19. Assay: immunoSEQ multiplex PCR; the TCRdb copy retains only in-frame clones and omits some. This sample carries 260,000 or so clones, about 80% of them seen once, and the ten largest clones take 3.5% to 4%. The sequencing input was PBMCs or T cells enriched from blood (not recorded which). Source of these receptors: a woman in her thirties or forties who had been exposed to COVID-19.

This clone was picked up a small number of times. V is TRBV3-1 (or the pseudogene TRBV3-2) and J is TRBJ1-1; D call uncertain. Trimming shortened V by 6 bases and J by 2 bases, and 13 bases separated the two germline ends. This CDR3 region has 14 residues. Germline-derived CDR1 and CDR2 are LGHDT and YNNKEL (reference sequence). In DNA form, the CDR3 reads TGTGCCAGCAGGTCTCCCGGTCTTAACACTGAAGCTTTCTTT. Its translation: CASRSPGLNTEAFF.

This clone came up once. The V and J genes are TRBV2 and TRBJ1-5; 8 bases align to TRBD1. V shed 8 bases and J 7 bases; nucleotides not matched to a gene: 10. CDR3 length: 14 amino acids. The germline V gene has CDR1 SNHLY and CDR2 FYNNEI. The CDR3 nucleotides read TGTGCCAGCCGACAGACAGGGGAGTTGCAGCCCCAGCATTTT. As protein: CASRQTGELQPQHF.

This clone appeared a single time. The rearrangement links TRBV5-1 to TRBJ2-1; TRBD2 aligns across 9 bases. V was pared by 2 bases and J by 6 bases, with 6 bases of the junction left unmatched. CDR1 SGHRS and CDR2 YFSETQ come from the germline V gene. The CDR3 is 15 amino acids. The CDR3 sequence is CASSLLAGPSNEQFF. In DNA, the CDR3 is TGCGCCAGCAGCTTACTAGCGGGCCCCTCCAATGAGCAGTTCTTC.

The gene calls are TRBV3-1 (or the pseudogene TRBV3-2) and TRBJ1-2; TRBD1 aligns across 9 bases. Germline V gene data show CDR1 as LGHDT and CDR2 as YNNKEL (reference sequence). After removal of 1 base from V and 6 bases from J, the junction contained 6 bases not matched to a gene. The CDR3 has 15 amino acids. The CDR3 DNA sequence: TGTGCCAGCAGCCAAGGACAGGGGGTAACTAATGGCTACACCTTC. Its protein is CASSQGQGVTNGYTF.

The chain employs TRBV5-1 and TRBJ1-2; no clear D. CDR1 is SGHRS and CDR2 is YFSETQ in the germline V gene. Trimming removed 4 bases at V and 2 bases at J, with 15 bases between. The CDR3 loop spans 15 amino acids. The CDR3 coding sequence is TGCGCCAGCAGCCTATTTCTCCGCCAAAACTATGGCTACACCTTC. Translation gives CASSLFLRQNYGYTF.

This clone was seen a single time. The rearrangement joins TRBV29-1 to TRBJ2-7; tentative D call: TRBD1 (5 bases). The CDR3 loop spans 12 amino acids. In germline, CDR1 is SQVTM, CDR2 ANQGSEA. Trimming removed 4 bases from V and 1 base from J, with 8 bases in between. The CDR3 DNA sequence: TGCAGCGTTGCGAGACAGTCCTACGAGCAGTACTTC. Residues: CSVARQSYEQYF.

The chain links TRBV3-1 (or the pseudogene TRBV3-2) to TRBJ1-5, with unresolved D. Germline lookup yields CDR1 LGHDT and CDR2 YNNKEL (reference sequence). V lost 5 bases to trimming and J lost 7 bases, with 15 bases between them. The CDR3 loop spans 14 amino acids. The CDR3 DNA sequence: TGTGCCAGCAGCGCCCCGGGGAGCGGACAGCCCCAGCATTTT. Encoded protein: CASSAPGSGQPQHF.

This chain connects TRBV4-1 to TRBJ2-5, with 10 bases fitting TRBD2. The CDR3 consists of 18 residues. V was pared by 0 bases and J by 3 bases, with 10 bases of the junction left unmatched. CDR1 and CDR2 from the germline V gene are MGHRA and YSYEKL. CDR3 sequence reads: CASSQEVPAGGFKETQYF. Written as DNA, the CDR3 is TGCGCCAGCAGCCAAGAAGTCCCAGCGGGGGGGTTTAAAGAGACCCAGTACTTC.

The V gene is TRBV6-5, the J gene TRBJ2-2, with 7 bases fitting TRBD1. This CDR3 has 15 residues. Germline lookup yields CDR1 MNHEY and CDR2 SVGAGI. The J segment lost 5 bases and the V segment lost 7 bases, leaving 10 bases of the junction unmatched. CDR3 sequence (DNA): TGTGCCAGCATAGAGACAGGGTTGGGGACCGGGGAGCTGTTTTTT. It specifies CASIETGLGTGELFF.

The rearrangement joins TRBV11-2 to TRBJ1-6; 7 positions match TRBD1. The germline V gene encodes CDR1 SGHAT and CDR2 FQNNGV. Losses at the gene ends were 5 bases for V and 7 bases for J; bases not matched to a gene: 5. This CDR3 is built from 14 residues. Here the CDR3 DNA reads TGTGCCAGCAGCCAGGGGACAGAAAATTCACCCCTCCACTTT. This codes for CASSQGTENSPLHF.

The chain uses TRBV5-6 and TRBJ1-2, with 7 bases identical to TRBD1. The CDR3 extends over 15 amino acids. The V gene's germline CDR1 is SGHDT and CDR2 YYEEEE. V shed 4 bases and J 2 bases; nucleotides not matched to a gene: 8. In nucleotides, the CDR3 is TGTGCCAGCAGCCCCCGAACCAGGGGGAACTATGGCTACACCTTC. This encodes CASSPRTRGNYGYTF.